The rows below give T cell receptor beta chains drawn from one sample of a study of cytomegalovirus exposure and HLA in healthy donors. Measured with immunoSEQ multiplex PCR; TCRdb has only the in-frame clones, and not every one. The repertoire holds approximately 84,000 clones, with 74% as singletons. Sequences were obtained from PBMCs. The receptors here all came from a man aged 40-50 years in good health and CMV-seropositive. Each CDR3 is given with its conserved first and last residue. A D gene is named only where the DNA matches it firmly. Expanded clones are given a class, and other clones once, few, many or no size at all.

v_call	d_call	clone_size	j_call	cdr3_nt	cdr3_aa
TRBV7-2	-	once	TRBJ1-1	TGTGCCAGCAGCTTAGACAGGTGGAACACTGAAGCTTTCTTT	CASSLDRWNTEAFF
TRBV28	TRBD1	-	TRBJ1-3	TGTGCCACCGGACAGGGGGCTTTAGGAAACACCATATATTTT	CATGQGALGNTIYF
TRBV5-1	TRBD2	-	TRBJ2-2	TGCGCCAGCAGCTTGGATTCAGTAGCGGGGGGCCTCGGGGAGCTGTTTTTT	CASSLDSVAGGLGELFF
TRBV30	TRBD1	-	TRBJ2-2	TGTGCCTGGAGTGTAAGGGGGCGCACCGGGGAGCTGTTTTTT	CAWSVRGRTGELFF
TRBV5-6	-	-	TRBJ1-3	TGTGCCAGCAGTCTGGGGAGCTCTGGAAACACCATATATTTT	CASSLGSSGNTIYF
TRBV7-2	TRBD2	-	TRBJ2-7	TGTGCCAGCAGCTGGGGGGGAGCGGGCTACGAGCAGTACTTC	CASSWGGAGYEQYF
TRBV5-4	TRBD2	-	TRBJ2-1	TGTGCCAGCAGCTTGGGGTCCGGGACTAGCTCCTATGAGCAGTTCTTC	CASSLGSGTSSYEQFF
TRBV27	-	few	TRBJ2-1	TGTGCCAGCAGTTTCCGGGGCAATGAGCAGTTCTTC	CASSFRGNEQFF
TRBV9	TRBD1	few	TRBJ1-5	TGTGCCAGCAGCGCCCAAGGAGGGGGCGGGGAGCCCCAGCATTTT	CASSAQGGGGEPQHF
TRBV28	-	-	TRBJ1-1	TGTGCCAGCAGTTTATGGTCAGGCAGGAACACTGAAGCTTTCTTT	CASSLWSGRNTEAFF
TRBV18	-	-	TRBJ1-2	TGTGCCAGCTCAGCCATTACCGGGACACTCTATGGCTACACCTTC	CASSAITGTLYGYTF
TRBV13	TRBD1	few	TRBJ2-5	TGTGCCAGCAGCTACAGGGGTGTAGGTGAGACCCAGTACTTC	CASSYRGVGETQYF
TRBV19	-	-	TRBJ2-2	TGTGCCAGTAGTATCCCCGGGGTCGGCACCGGGGAGCTGTTTTTT	CASSIPGVGTGELFF
TRBV5-1	-	-	TRBJ2-5	TGCGCCAGCAGCCTGACCTCAGCCCTGAAGTGGGGACACCAACAAGAGACCCAGTACTTC	CASSLTSALKWGHQQETQYF
TRBV9	-	-	TRBJ1-1	TGTGCCAGCAGCGGGGAGGGACGGGGGTTAAACACTGAAGCTTTCTTT	CASSGEGRGLNTEAFF
TRBV15	-	-	TRBJ1-5	TGTGCCACCCATAGTGAGGGCAATCAGCCCCAGCATTTT	CATHSEGNQPQHF
TRBV14	-	few	TRBJ2-3	TGTGCCAGCAGCCCGGGACACTACACAGATACGCAGTATTTT	CASSPGHYTDTQYF
TRBV11-1	TRBD2	-	TRBJ2-3	TGTGCCAGCAGCCCCCGGGGGGGACTAGCGGGAGACACAGATACGCAGTATTTT	CASSPRGGLAGDTDTQYF
TRBV29-1	TRBD2	-	TRBJ2-7	TGCAGCGTTCTATCGACTAGCGGGGTATTATACGAGCAGTACTTC	CSVLSTSGVLYEQYF
TRBV5-8	-	once	TRBJ1-5	TGTGCCAGCAGCTTGGTGCAACAGGGAGTAGGGCAGCCCCAGCATTTT	CASSLVQQGVGQPQHF
TRBV28	-	-	TRBJ1-2	TGTGCCAGCAGTTTAGGGGTGGAGGGGTATTTTGGCTACACCTTC	CASSLGVEGYFGYTF
TRBV6-1	-	-	TRBJ2-1	TGTGCCAGCAGTGTCGTGAGGGGGAGCTCCTACAATGAGCAGTTCTTC	CASSVVRGSSYNEQFF
TRBV28	-	-	TRBJ2-1	TGTGCCAGCAGTTCCCCCCAAGGGGGCTCCTACAATGAGCAGTTCTTC	CASSSPQGGSYNEQFF
TRBV18	TRBD1	few	TRBJ2-2	TGTGCCAGCTCACCCCAGGGACAGGGAACCGGGGAGCTGTTTTTT	CASSPQGQGTGELFF
TRBV7-8	-	-	TRBJ2-2	TGTGCCAGCAGGGCCGGGACTTCTAACACCGGGGAGCTGTTTTTT	CASRAGTSNTGELFF
TRBV9	-	-	TRBJ2-1	TGTGCCAGCAGCCCCCCAGAACTGGGGAATAGCGATGAGCAGTTCTTC	CASSPPELGNSDEQFF
TRBV6-6	-	-	TRBJ1-6	TGTGCCAGCAGTTACCCAACAGGGAATTGGGGTTCACCCCTCCACTTT	CASSYPTGNWGSPLHF
TRBV6-1	TRBD2	once	TRBJ2-7	TGTGCCAGCAGTGACAGGAGCGGGAGGCTGAGCTACGAGCAGTACTTC	CASSDRSGRLSYEQYF